This T cell receptor beta chain was sequenced for a study of CD8 T cells in Susac syndrome. Random hexamers were used to reverse transcribe the RNA input (roughly 0.5 to 1 ug). By means of immunoSEQ multiplex PCR, TCR beta CDR3 spanning 54 Vbeta and 13 Jbeta underwent amplification. TCRdb processed the immunoSEQ multiplex PCR reads anew with MiXCR; each CDR3 protein has one entry. This table holds approximately 220,000 distinct CDR3 sequences, just under 95% found once. Germline V gives CDR1 SGHVS, CDR2 FQNEAQ. Trimming removed 1 base at V and 0 bases at J, with 9 bases between. This CDR3 comprises 15 residues. This clonotype was observed a single time.

The TCR was taken from a human donor with multiple sclerosis. The chain couples TRBV7-8 to TRBJ1-2; no definite D call. The specimen sequenced was CD4+ T cells from PBMCs. CDR3 in DNA: TGTGCCAGCAGCTTAGTGGAGGTCCCTAACTATGGCTACACCTTC. Protein product: CASSLVEVPNYGYTF.